The source of this TCR beta chain is a study of blood T cells in healthy people across ages. Study findings and constraints: Unknown CMV status may confound age-related changes in expanded clones.

The sample providers were healthy Caucasian people from Russia, aged roughly 6 to 95. Primed by a sample-barcoded 5' primer and a J-beta primer mix, a second PCR proceeded for about 6 to 11 cycles. The authors tagged each cDNA molecule using a template-switch adaptor with 12 random nucleotides. TCRdb redid the calling of the 5' RACE reads with MiXCR, one entry per CDR3 protein. The table shows 1.5 million to 2 million distinct CDR3 sequences, with approximately 39% occurring only once. The CDR3 is 14 residues long. Trimming took off 4 bases at V and 4 bases at J, with 13 bases between the two ends. Germline-derived CDR1 and CDR2 are MGHRA and YSYEKL. As to this clonotype: Its antigen remains unidentified.

This chain joins TRBV4-1 and TRBJ1-2; maybe TRBD1 (5 bases). This sequence was found in a human donor in good health. Sample: blood. The CDR3 sequence is CASSPRTRSYGYTF. CDR3 nucleotide sequence: TGCGCCAGCAGCCCCCGGACAAGGAGCTATGGCTACACCTTC.